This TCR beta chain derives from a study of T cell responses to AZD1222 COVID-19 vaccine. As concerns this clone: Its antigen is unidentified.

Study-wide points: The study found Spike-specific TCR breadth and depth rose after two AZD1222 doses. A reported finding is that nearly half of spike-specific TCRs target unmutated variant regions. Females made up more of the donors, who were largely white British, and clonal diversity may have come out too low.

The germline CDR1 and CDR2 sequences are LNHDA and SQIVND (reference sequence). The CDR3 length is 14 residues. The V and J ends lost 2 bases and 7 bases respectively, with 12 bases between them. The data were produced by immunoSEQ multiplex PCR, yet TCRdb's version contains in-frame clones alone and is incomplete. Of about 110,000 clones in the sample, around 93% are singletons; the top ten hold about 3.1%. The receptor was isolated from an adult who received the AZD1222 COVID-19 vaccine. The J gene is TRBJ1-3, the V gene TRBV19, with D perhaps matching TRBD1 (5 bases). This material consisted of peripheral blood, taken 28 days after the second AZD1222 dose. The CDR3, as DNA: TGTGCCAGTAGTATACCCAGGGCGCGGAACACCATATATTTT. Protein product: CASSIPRARNTIYF.